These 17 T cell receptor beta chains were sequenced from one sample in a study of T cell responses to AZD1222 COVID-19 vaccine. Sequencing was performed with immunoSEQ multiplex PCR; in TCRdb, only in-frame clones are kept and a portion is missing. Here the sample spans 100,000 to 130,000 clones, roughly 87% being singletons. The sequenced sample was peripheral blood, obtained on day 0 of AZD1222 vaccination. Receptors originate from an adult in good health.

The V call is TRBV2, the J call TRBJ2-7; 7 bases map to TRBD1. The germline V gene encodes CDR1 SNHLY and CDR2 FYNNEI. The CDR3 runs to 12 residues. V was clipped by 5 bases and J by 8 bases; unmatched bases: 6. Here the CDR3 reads CASSYTGAQQYF. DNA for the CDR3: TGTGCCAGCAGTTATACAGGGGCTCAGCAGTACTTC.

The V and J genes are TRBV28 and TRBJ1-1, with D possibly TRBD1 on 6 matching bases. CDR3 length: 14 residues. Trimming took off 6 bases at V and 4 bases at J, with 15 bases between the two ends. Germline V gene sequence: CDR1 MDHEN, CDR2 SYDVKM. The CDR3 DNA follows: TGTGCCAGCAGATTCCGGGACATATTCACTGAAGCTTTCTTT. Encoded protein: CASRFRDIFTEAFF.

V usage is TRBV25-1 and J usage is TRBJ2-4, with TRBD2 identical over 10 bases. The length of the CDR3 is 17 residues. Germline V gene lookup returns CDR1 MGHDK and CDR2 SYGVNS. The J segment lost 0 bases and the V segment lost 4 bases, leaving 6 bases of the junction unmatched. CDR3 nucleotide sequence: TGTGCCAGCAGTGGCCCGGGACTAGCGATAGCCAAAAACATTCAGTACTTC. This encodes CASSGPGLAIAKNIQYF.

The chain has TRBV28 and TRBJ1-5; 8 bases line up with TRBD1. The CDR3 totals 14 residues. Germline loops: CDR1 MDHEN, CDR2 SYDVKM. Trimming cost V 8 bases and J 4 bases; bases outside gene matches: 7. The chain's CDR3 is CASGLQGGNQPQHF. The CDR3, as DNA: TGTGCCAGCGGGCTACAGGGGGGGAATCAGCCCCAGCATTTT. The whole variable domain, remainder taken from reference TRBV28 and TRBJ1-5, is DVKVTQSSRYLVKRTGEKVFLECVQDMDHENMFWYRQDPGLGLRLIYFSYDVKMKEKGDIPEGYSVSREKKERFSLILESASTNQTSMYLCASGLQGGNQPQHFGDGTRLSIL.

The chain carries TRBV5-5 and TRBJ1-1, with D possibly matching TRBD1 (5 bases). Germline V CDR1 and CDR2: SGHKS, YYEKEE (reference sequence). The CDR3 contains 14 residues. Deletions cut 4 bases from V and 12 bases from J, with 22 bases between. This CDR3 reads CASSPATGGTTTFF. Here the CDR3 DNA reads TGTGCCAGCAGCCCGGCGACGGGGGGTACAACGACTTTCTTT.

Written as DNA, the CDR3 is TGCAGCGTTGAACCGGGACAGGGGTGGACTGAAGCTTTCTTT. Translation gives CSVEPGQGWTEAFF. This chain connects TRBV29-1 to TRBJ1-1; 10 bases map to TRBD1. The CDR3 consists of 14 residues. V lost 2 bases to trimming and J lost 5 bases; unmatched junction nucleotides: 5. The germline CDR1 and CDR2 sequences are SQVTM and ANQGSEA.

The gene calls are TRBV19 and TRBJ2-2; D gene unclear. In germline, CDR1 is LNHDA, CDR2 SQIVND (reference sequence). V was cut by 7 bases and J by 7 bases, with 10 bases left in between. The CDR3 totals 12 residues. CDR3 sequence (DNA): TGTGCCAGTACTCCTGGGCACGGGGAGCTGTTTTTT. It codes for CASTPGHGELFF.

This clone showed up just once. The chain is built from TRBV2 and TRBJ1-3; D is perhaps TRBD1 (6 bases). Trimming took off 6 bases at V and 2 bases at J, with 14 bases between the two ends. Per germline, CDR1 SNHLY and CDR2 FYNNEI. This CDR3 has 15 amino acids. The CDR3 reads CASRRTELTGNTIYF. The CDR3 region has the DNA TGTGCCAGCAGACGGACAGAGCTTACTGGAAACACCATATATTTT.

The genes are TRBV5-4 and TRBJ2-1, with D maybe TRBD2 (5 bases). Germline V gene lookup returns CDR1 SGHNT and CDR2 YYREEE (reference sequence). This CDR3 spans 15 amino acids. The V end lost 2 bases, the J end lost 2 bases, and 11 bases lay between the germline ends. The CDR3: CASSLEGMAYNEQFF. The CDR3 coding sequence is TGTGCCAGCAGCTTAGAGGGAATGGCCTACAATGAGCAGTTCTTC.

The CDR3 coding sequence is TGTGCCAGCAGCTTAATCACCGTTGGGGCCAAAAACATTCAGTACTTC. The encoded protein is CASSLITVGAKNIQYF. The chain recombines TRBV7-9 with TRBJ2-4; D not resolved. CDR3 length equals 16 residues. V lost 2 bases, J lost 1 base, and 12 bases lay in between. Per the germline V gene, CDR1 is SEHNR and CDR2 is FQNEAQ (reference sequence).

The CDR3 DNA follows: TGTGCCAGCAGTTACCCGACAGATACGCAGTATTTT. Encoded protein: CASSYPTDTQYF. The genes are TRBV6-2 or TRBV6-3 and TRBJ2-3; the D is unclear. CDR3 length equals 12 residues. V lost 2 bases to trimming and J lost 3 bases, with 3 bases between them. Germline CDR1 MNHEY, CDR2 SVGEGT.

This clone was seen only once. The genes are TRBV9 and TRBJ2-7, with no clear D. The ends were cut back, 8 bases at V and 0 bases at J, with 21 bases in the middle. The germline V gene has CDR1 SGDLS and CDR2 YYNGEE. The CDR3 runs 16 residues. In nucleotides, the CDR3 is TGTGCCAGGGTGGATTTGGGTCACTCCCCCTCCTACGAGCAGTACTTC. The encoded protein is CARVDLGHSPSYEQYF.

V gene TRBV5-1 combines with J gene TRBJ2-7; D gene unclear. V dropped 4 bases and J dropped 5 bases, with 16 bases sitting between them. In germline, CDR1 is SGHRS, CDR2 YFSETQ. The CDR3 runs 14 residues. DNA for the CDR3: TGCGCCAGCAGCCTTGGACGGAACCTCCACGAGCAGTACTTC. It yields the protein CASSLGRNLHEQYF.

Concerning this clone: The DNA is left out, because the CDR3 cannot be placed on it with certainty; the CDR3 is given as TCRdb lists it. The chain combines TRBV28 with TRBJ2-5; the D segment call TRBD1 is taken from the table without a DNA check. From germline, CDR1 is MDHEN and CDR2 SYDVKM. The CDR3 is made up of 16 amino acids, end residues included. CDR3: CASSFFGQGNQETQYF.

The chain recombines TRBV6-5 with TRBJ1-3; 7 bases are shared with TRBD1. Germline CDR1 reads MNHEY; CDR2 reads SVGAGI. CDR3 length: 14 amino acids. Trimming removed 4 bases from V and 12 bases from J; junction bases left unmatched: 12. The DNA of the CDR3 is TGTGCCAGCAGTTCAACTTCCGGGACAGTAGACATATATTTT. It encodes CASSSTSGTVDIYF.

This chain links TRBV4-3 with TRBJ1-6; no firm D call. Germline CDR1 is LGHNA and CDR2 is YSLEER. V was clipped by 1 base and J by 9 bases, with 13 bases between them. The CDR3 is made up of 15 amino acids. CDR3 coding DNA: TGCGCCAGCAGCCAAGGGGCAGCTGAGCCTTCACCCCTCCACTTT. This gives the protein CASSQGAAEPSPLHF.

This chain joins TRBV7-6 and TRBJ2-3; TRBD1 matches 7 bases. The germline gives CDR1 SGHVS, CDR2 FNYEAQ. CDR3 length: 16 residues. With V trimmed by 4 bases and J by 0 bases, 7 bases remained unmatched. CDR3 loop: CASSSRQGPSTDTQYF. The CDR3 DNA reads TGTGCCAGCAGCTCCCGACAGGGCCCTAGCACAGATACGCAGTATTTT.